This T cell receptor (beta chain) was documented in a study of control samples from healthy donors and cancer patients. The CDR3 covers 14 residues. Deletions cut 4 bases from V and 8 bases from J, with 16 bases between. The germline CDR1 and CDR2 sequences are SGHDT and YYEEEE. This clone showed up just a few times. The protocol was immunoSEQ multiplex PCR, while the TCRdb copy is restricted to in-frame clones and leaves out a portion. The sample lists 130,000 or so clones, approximately 92% occurring once. The chain is built from TRBV5-6 and TRBJ2-1, with D maybe TRBD2 (6 bases). The TCR sequence derives from a man aged 35 to 55 in good health. Material for sequencing was blood. Here the CDR3 DNA reads TGTGCCAGCAGCCCGGGACTTCTGGCCGATGAGCAGTTCTTC. This sequence encodes CASSPGLLADEQFF.